The TCR beta chain under discussion was sequenced for a study of lymphopenia after photon versus proton radiotherapy. Points from the study as a whole: Larger post-nadir TCR diversity loss correlated inversely with survival in deceased patients. Post-nadir diversity loss with photons came from oligoclonal expansion, particularly CD8+ Temra cells.

As to this clone: Its specificity is not known.

Profiled with immunoSEQ multiplex PCR; TCRdb holds only in-frame clones, not every one. Among about 61,000 clones listed, about 86% were seen once. The germline CDR1 and CDR2 sequences are SNHLY and FYNNEI. V was pared by 1 base and J by 1 base, with 7 bases between. The CDR3 consists of 14 residues. The chain is built from TRBV2 and TRBJ1-1, with D tentatively TRBD1 (5 bases). The receptor was isolated from a middle-aged man with gastric cancer. The starting material was peripheral blood, obtained from a patient treated with photon-based radiotherapy. The CDR3 bases are TGTGCCAGCAGTGAAGGCACAGGGAACACTGAAGCTTTCTTT. Its translation is CASSEGTGNTEAFF. Complete variable domain (other parts from reference TRBV2 and TRBJ1-1): EPEVTQTPSHQVTQMGQEVILRCVPISNHLYFYWYRQILGQKVEFLVSFYNNEISEKSEIFDDQFSVERPDGSNFTLKIRSTKLEDSAMYFCASSEGTGNTEAFFGQGTRLTVV.